This T cell receptor beta chain was sequenced for a study of Graves' ophthalmopathy and Graves' hyperthyroidism. For repertoire sequencing, the TCR beta CDR3 regions were amplified from RNA transcripts. RT-PCR was first run with HTBI primers, then multiplex PCR in a second round. Using its own MiXCR run on the multiplex PCR reads, TCRdb lists one record per CDR3 protein. The sample has some 380,000 distinct CDR3 sequences, 15% seen once. In its sample, this clonotype was seen a few times. The germline CDR1 and CDR2 sequences are LNHDA and SQIVND (reference sequence). The CDR3 covers 14 residues. V was clipped by 7 bases and J by 2 bases, with 12 bases between them.

The chain uses TRBV19 and TRBJ2-4; weak D call: TRBD2 (5 bases). This TCR was recovered from a young woman with stable Graves' hyperthyroidism. Sequencing input: peripheral blood. In nucleotides, the CDR3 is TGTGCCAGTACCGGAGCGGCCTCCAAAAACATTCAGTACTTC. Translation: CASTGAASKNIQYF.